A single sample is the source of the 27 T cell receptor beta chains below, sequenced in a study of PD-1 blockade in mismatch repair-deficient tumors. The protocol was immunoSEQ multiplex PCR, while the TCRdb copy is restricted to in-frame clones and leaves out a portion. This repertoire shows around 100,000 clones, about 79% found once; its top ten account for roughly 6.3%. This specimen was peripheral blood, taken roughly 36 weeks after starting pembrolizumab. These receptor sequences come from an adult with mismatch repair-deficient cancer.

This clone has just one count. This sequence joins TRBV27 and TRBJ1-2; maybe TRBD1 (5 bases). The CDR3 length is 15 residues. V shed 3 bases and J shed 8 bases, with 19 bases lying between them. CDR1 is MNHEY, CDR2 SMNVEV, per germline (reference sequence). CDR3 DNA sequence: TGTGCCAGCAGTTTTTCTCCCGGGACGGATAGGGGCTACACCTTC. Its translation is CASSFSPGTDRGYTF.

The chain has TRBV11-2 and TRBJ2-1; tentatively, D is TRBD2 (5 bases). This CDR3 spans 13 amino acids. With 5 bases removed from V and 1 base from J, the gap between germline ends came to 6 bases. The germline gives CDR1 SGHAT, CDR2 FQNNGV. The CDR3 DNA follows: TGTGCCAGCAGCGGGAGTTCCTACAATGAGCAGTTCTTC. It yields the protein CASSGSSYNEQFF. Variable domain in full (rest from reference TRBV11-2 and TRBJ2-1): EAGVAQSPRYKIIEKRQSVAFWCNPISGHATLYWYQQILGQGPKLLIQFQNNGVVDDSQLPKDRFSAERLKGVDSTLKIQPAKLEDSAVYLCASSGSSYNEQFFGPGTRLTVL.

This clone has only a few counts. The DNA of the CDR3 is TGTGCCAGCAGTTTTGAGGGGCACGGCTACACCTTC. Protein sequence: CASSFEGHGYTF. The gene calls are TRBV28 and TRBJ1-2; possibly TRBD1 for D (5 bases). The germline gives CDR1 MDHEN, CDR2 SYDVKM. V lost 3 bases and J lost 8, with 10 bases in between. This CDR3 region has 12 residues.

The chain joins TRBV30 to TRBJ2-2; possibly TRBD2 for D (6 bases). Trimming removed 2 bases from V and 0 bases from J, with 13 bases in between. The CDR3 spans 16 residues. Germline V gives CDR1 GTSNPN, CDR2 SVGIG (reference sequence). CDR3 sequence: CAWSPSAIPNTGELFF. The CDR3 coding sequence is TGTGCCTGGAGTCCTAGCGCAATTCCGAACACCGGGGAGCTGTTTTTT.

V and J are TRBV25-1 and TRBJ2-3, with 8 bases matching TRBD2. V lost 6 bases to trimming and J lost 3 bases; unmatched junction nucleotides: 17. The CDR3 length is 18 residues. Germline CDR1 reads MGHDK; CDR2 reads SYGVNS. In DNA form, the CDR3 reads TGTGCCAGCAGGAGTTCGACTAGCGCAGGAAGACCGACAGATACGCAGTATTTT. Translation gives CASRSSTSAGRPTDTQYF.

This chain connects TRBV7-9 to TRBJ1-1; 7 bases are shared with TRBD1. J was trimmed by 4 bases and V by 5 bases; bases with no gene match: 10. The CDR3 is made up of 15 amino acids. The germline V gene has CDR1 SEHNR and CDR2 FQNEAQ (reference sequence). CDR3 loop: CASSKTGSLSTEAFF. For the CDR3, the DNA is TGTGCCAGCAGCAAGACAGGGTCTCTGAGCACTGAAGCTTTCTTT. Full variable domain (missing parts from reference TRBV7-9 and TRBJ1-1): DTGVSQNPRHKITKRGQNVTFRCDPISEHNRLYWYRQTLGQGPEFLTYFQNEAQLEKSRLLSDRFSAERPKGSFSTLEIQRTEQGDSAMYLCASSKTGSLSTEAFFGQGTRLTVV.

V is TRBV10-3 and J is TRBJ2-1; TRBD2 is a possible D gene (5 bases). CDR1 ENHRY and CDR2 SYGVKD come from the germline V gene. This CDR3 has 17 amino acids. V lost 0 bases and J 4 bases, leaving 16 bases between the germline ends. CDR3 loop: CAISESNQGSMYNEQFF. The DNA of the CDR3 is TGTGCCATCAGTGAGTCGAATCAAGGGAGTATGTACAATGAGCAGTTCTTC.

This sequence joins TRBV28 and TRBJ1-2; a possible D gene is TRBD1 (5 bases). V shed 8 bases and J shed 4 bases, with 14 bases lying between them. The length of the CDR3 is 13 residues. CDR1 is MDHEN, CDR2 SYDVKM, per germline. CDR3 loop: CASLSGGVYGYTF. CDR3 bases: TGTGCCAGCCTTTCCGGAGGGGTCTATGGCTACACCTTC.

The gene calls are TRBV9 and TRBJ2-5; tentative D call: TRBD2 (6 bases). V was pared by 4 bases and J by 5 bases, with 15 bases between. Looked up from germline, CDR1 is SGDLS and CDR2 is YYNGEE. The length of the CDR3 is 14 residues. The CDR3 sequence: CASSPLGGWETQYF. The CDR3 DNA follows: TGTGCCAGCAGCCCCCTCGGGGGATGGGAGACCCAGTACTTC.

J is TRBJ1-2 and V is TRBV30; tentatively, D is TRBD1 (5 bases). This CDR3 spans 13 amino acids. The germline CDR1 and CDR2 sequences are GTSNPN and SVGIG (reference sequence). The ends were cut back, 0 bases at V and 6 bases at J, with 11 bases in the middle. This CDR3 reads CAWSVGGANGYTF. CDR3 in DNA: TGTGCCTGGAGTGTAGGAGGGGCTAATGGCTACACCTTC.

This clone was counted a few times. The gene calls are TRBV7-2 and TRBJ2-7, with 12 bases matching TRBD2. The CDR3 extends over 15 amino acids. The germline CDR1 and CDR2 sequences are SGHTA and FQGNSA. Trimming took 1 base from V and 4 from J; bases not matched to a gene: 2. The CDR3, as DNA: TGTGCCAGCAGCTTAGTGACTAGCGGGAGTTACGAGCAGTACTTC. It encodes CASSLVTSGSYEQYF.

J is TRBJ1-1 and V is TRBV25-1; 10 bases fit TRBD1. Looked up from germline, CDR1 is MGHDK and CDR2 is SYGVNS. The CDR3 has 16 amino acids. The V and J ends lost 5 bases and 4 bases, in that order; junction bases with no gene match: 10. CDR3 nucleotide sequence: TGTGCCAGCAGTAAGGGACAGGGGTTGTCTCCCACTGAAGCTTTCTTT. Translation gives CASSKGQGLSPTEAFF.

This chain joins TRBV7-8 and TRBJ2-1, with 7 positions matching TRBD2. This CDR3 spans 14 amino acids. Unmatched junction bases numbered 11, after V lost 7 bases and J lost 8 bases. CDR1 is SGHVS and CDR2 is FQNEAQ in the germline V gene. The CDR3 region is CASIEDREVDEQFF. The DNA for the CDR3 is TGTGCCAGCATTGAGGACCGGGAGGTAGATGAGCAGTTCTTC.

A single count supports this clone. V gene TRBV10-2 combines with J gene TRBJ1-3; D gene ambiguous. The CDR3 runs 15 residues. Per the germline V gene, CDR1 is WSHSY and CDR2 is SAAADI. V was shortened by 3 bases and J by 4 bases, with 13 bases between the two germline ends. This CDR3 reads CASSEFLLAGNTIYF. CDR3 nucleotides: TGCGCCAGCAGTGAATTCCTTCTAGCCGGAAACACCATATATTTT.

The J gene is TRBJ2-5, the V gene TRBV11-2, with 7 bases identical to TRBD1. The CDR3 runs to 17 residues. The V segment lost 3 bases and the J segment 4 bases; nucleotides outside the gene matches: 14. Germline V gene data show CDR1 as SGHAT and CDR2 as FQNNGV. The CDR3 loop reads CASSFTRWEGGTETQYF. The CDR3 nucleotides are TGTGCCAGCAGCTTTACTCGCTGGGAAGGGGGCACAGAGACCCAGTACTTC.

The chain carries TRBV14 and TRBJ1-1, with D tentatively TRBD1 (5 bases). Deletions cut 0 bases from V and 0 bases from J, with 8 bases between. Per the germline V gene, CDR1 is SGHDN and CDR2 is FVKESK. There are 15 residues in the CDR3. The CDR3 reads CASSQDYRMNTEAFF. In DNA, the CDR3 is TGTGCCAGCAGCCAAGATTACAGGATGAACACTGAAGCTTTCTTT. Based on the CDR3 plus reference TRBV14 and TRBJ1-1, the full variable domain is EAGVTQFPSHSVIEKGQTVTLRCDPISGHDNLYWYRRVMGKEIKFLLHFVKESKQDESGMPNNRFLAERTGGTYSTLKVQPAELEDSGVYFCASSQDYRMNTEAFFGQGTRLTVV.

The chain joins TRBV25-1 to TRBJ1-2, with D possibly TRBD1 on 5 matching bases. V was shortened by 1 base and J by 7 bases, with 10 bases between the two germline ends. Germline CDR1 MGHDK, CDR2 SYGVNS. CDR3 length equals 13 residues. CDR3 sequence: CASSELDIFGYTF. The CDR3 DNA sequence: TGTGCCAGCAGTGAATTGGACATATTTGGCTACACCTTC.

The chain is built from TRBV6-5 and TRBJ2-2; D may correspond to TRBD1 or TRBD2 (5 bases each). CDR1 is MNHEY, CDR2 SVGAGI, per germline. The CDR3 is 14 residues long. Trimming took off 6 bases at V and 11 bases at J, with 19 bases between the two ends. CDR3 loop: CASSLGQTRGELFF. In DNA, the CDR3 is TGTGCCAGCAGCCTAGGACAAACCCGGGGAGAGCTGTTTTTT.

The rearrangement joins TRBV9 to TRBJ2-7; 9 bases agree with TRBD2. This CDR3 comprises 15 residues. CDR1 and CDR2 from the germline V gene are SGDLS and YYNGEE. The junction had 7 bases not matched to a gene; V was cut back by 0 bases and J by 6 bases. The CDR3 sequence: CASSVGDSGSGEQYF. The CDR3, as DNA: TGTGCCAGCAGCGTAGGGGATAGCGGGAGTGGCGAGCAGTACTTC.

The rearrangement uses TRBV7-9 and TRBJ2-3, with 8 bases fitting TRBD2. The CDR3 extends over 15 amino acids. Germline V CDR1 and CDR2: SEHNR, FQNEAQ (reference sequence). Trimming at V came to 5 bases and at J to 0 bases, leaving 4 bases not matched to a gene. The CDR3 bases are TGTGCCAGCAGCGCAGCGGGGGTGAGCACAGATACGCAGTATTTT. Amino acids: CASSAAGVSTDTQYF. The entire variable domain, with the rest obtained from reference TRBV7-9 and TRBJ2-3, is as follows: DTGVSQNPRHKITKRGQNVTFRCDPISEHNRLYWYRQTLGQGPEFLTYFQNEAQLEKSRLLSDRFSAERPKGSFSTLEIQRTEQGDSAMYLCASSAAGVSTDTQYFGPGTRLTVL.

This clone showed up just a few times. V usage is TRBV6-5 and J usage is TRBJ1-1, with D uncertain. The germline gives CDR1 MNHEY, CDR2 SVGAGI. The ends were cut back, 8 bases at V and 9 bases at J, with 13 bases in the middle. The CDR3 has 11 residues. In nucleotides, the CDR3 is TGTGCCAGCCAACGGGAGAGGAAAGCTTTCTTT. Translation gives CASQRERKAFF.

CDR3 residues: CASSIQGDEKLFF. DNA of the CDR3: TGTGCCAGTAGTATACAAGGTGATGAAAAACTGTTTTTT. The chain has TRBV19 and TRBJ1-4; D is undetermined. Germline CDR1 and CDR2: LNHDA and SQIVND (reference sequence). The CDR3 covers 13 residues. Trimming pared 2 bases from V and 6 bases from J, leaving 7 bases between.

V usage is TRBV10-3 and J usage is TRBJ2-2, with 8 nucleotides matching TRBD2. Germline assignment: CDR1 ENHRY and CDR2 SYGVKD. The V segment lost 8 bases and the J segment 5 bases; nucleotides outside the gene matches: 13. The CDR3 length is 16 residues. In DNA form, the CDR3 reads TGTGCCATCGGGCTGCTGGCGGGAGGAGGGACCGGGGAGCTGTTTTTT. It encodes CAIGLLAGGGTGELFF.

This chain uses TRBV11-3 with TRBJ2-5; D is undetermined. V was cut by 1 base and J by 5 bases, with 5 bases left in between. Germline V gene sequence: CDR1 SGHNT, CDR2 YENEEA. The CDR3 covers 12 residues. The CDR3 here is CASSLVLETQYF. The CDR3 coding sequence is TGTGCCAGCAGCTTAGTTTTGGAGACCCAGTACTTC. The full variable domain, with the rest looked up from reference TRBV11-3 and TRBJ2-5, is EAGVVQSPRYKIIEKKQPVAFWCNPISGHNTLYWYLQNLGQGPELLIRYENEEAVDDSQLPKDRFSAERLKGVDSTLKIQPAELGDSAVYLCASSLVLETQYFGPGTRLLVL.

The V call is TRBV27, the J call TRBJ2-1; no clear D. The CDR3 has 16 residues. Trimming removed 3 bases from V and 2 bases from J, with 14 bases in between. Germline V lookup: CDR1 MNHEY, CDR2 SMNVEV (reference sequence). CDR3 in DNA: TGTGCCAGCAGTTTGGTGGCGACGAGAACCTACAATGAGCAGTTCTTC. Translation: CASSLVATRTYNEQFF.

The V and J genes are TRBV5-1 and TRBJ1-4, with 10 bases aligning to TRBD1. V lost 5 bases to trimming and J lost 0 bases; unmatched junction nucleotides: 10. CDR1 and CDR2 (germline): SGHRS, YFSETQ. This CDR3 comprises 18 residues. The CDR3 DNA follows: TGCGCCAGCAGTTCCGGACAGGGGGATTTTTCAACTAATGAAAAACTGTTTTTT. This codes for CASSSGQGDFSTNEKLFF.

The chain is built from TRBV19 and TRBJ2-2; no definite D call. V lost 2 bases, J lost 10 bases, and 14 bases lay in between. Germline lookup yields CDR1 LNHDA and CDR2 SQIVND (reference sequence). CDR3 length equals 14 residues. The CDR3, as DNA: TGTGCCAGTAGTATAAGGGCAGCTTTCACGGAGCTGTTTTTT. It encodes CASSIRAAFTELFF.